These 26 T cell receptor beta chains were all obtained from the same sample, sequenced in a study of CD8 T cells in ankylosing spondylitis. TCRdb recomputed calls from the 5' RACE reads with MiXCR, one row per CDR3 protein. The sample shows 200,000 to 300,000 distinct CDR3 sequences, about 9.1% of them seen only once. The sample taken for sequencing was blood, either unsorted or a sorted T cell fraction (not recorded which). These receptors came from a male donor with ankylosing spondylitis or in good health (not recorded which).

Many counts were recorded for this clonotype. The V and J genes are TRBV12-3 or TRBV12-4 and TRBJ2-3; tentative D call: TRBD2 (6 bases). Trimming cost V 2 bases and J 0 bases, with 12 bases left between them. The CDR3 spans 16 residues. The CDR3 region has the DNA TGTGCCAGCAGTTTACTGGGGGGACTGAGCACAGATACGCAGTATTTT. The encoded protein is CASSLLGGLSTDTQYF.

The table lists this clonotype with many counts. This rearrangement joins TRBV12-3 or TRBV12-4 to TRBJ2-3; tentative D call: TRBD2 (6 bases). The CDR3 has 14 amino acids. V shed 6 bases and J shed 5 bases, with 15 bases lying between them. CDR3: CASSPLAWKDTQYF. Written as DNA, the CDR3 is TGTGCCAGCAGCCCACTAGCCTGGAAAGATACGCAGTATTTT.

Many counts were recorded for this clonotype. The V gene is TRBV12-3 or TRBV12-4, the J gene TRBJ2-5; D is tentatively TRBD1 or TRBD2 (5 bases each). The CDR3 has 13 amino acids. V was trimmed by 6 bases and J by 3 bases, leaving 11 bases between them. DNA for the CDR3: TGTGCCAGCAGCCACCGAGGGGAAGAGACCCAGTACTTC. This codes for CASSHRGEETQYF.

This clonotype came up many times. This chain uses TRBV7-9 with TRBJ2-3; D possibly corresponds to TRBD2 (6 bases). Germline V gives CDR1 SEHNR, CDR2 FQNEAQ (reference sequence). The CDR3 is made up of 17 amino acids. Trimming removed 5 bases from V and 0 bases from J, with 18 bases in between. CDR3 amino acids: CASSKQLRTISTDTQYF. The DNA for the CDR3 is TGTGCCAGCAGCAAACAATTAAGGACTATCAGCACAGATACGCAGTATTTT.

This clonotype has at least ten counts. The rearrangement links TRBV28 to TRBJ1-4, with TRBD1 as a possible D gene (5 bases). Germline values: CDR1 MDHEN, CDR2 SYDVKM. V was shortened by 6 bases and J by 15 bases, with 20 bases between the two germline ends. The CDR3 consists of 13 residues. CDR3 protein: CASSQLYTGGLFF. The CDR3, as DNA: TGTGCCAGCAGCCAACTATACACCGGGGGGTTGTTTTTT. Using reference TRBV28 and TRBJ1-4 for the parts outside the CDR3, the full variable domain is DVKVTQSSRYLVKRTGEKVFLECVQDMDHENMFWYRQDPGLGLRLIYFSYDVKMKEKGDIPEGYSVSREKKERFSLILESASTNQTSMYLCASSQLYTGGLFFGSGTQLSVL.

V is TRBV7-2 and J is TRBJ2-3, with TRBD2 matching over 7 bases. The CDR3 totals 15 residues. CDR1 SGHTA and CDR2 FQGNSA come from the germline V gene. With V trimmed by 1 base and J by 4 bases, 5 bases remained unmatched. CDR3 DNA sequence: TGTGCCAGCAGCTTAGGGGGGGGGTCCCCAGATACGCAGTATTTT. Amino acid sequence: CASSLGGGSPDTQYF.

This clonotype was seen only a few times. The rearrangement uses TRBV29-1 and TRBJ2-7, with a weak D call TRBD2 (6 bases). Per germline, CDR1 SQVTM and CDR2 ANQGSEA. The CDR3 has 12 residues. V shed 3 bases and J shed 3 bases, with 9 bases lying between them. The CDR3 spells CSVDGGGYEQYF. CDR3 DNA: TGCAGCGTTGATGGGGGAGGCTACGAGCAGTACTTC.

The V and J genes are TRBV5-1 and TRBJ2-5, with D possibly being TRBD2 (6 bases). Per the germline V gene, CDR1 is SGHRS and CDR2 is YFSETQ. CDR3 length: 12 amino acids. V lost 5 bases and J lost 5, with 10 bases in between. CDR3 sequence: CASRYGSETQYF. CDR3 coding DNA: TGCGCCAGCAGATACGGGAGTGAGACCCAGTACTTC.

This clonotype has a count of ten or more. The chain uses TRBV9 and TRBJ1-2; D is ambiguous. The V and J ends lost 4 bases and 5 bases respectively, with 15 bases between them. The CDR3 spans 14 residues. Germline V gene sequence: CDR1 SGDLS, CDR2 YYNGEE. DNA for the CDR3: TGTGCCAGCAGCCCTTACGACCCGAGGTATGGCTACACCTTC. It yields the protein CASSPYDPRYGYTF. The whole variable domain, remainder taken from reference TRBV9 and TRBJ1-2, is DSGVTQTPKHLITATGQRVTLRCSPRSGDLSVYWYQQSLDQGLQFLIQYYNGEERAKGNILERFSAQQFPDLHSELNLSSLELGDSALYFCASSPYDPRYGYTFGSGTRLTVV.

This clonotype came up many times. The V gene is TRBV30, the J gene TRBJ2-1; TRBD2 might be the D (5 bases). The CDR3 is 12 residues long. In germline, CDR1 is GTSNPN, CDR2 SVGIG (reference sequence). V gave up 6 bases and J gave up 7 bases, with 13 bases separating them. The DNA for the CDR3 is TGTGCCTGTTCTAGATCGGGGAATGAGCAGTTCTTC. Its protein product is CACSRSGNEQFF.

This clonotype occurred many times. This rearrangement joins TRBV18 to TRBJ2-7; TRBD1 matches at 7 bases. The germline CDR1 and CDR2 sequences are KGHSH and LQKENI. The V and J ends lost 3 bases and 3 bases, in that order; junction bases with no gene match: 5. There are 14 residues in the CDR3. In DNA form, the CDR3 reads TGTGCCAGCTCACCCGGGACAGTAGACTACGAGCAGTACTTC. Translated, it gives CASSPGTVDYEQYF.

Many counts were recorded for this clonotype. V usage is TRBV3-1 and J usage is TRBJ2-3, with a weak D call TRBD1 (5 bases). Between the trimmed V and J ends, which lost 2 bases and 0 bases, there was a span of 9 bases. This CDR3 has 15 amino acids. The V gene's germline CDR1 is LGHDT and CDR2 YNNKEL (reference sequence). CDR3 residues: CASSQSTASTDTQYF. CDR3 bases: TGTGCCAGCAGCCAATCGACAGCTAGCACAGATACGCAGTATTTT.

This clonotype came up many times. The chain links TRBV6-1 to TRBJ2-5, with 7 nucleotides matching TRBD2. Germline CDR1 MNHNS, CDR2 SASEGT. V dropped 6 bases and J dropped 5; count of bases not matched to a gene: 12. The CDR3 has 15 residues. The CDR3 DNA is TGTGCCAGCAGAACGACTAGCCGCCCCCAGGAGACCCAGTACTTC. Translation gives CASRTTSRPQETQYF.

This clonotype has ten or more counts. For the CDR3, the DNA is TGTGCCAGCAGCCTGCGGGAGAGGAACACCGGGGAGCTGTTTTTT. Amino acid sequence: CASSLRERNTGELFF. The chain links TRBV7-9 to TRBJ2-2, with 7 bases lining up with TRBD2. After removal of 5 bases from V and 1 base from J, the junction contained 4 bases not matched to a gene. CDR3 size: 15 residues. Germline-derived CDR1 and CDR2 are SEHNR and FQNEAQ (reference sequence). The full variable domain, with the rest looked up from reference TRBV7-9 and TRBJ2-2, is DTGVSQNPRHKITKRGQNVTFRCDPISEHNRLYWYRQTLGQGPEFLTYFQNEAQLEKSRLLSDRFSAERPKGSFSTLEIQRTEQGDSAMYLCASSLRERNTGELFFGEGSRLTVL.

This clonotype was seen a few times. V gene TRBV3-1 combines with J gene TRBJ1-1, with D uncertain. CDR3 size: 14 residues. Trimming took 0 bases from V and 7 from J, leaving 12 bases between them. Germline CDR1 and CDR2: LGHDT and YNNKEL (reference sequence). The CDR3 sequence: CASSQDKSVGEAFF. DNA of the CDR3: TGTGCCAGCAGCCAAGATAAGAGTGTGGGTGAAGCTTTCTTT.

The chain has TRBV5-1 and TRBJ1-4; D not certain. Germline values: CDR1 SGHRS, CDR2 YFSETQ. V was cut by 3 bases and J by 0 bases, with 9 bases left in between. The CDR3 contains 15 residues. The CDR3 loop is CASSYDIATNEKLFF. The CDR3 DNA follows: TGCGCCAGCAGCTACGACATTGCAACTAATGAAAAACTGTTTTTT.

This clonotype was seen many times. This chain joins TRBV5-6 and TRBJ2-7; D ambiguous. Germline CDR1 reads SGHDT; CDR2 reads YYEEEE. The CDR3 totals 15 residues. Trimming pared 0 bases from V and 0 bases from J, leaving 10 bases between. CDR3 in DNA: TGTGCCAGCAGCTTGGATCAATTGAGCTCCTACGAGCAGTACTTC. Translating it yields CASSLDQLSSYEQYF. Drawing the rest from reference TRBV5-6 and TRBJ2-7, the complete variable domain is DAGVTQSPTHLIKTRGQQVTLRCSPKSGHDTVSWYQQALGQGPQFIFQYYEEEERQRGNFPDRFSGHQFPNYSSELNVNALLLGDSALYLCASSLDQLSSYEQYFGPGTRLTVT.

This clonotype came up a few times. The CDR3 region is CASRTDRAGETQYF. Written as DNA, the CDR3 is TGCGCCAGCAGGACCGACAGGGCGGGAGAGACCCAGTACTTC. The chain combines TRBV10-2 with TRBJ2-5, with 7 bases identical to TRBD1. The germline V gene encodes CDR1 WSHSY and CDR2 SAAADI. CDR3 length equals 14 residues. J was trimmed by 4 bases and V by 6 bases; bases with no gene match: 8.

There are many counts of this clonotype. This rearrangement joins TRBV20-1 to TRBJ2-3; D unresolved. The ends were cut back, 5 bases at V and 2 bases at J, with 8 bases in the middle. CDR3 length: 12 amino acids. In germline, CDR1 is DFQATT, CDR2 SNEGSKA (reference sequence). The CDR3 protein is CSAVPATDTQYF. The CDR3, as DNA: TGCAGTGCTGTTCCGGCCACAGATACGCAGTATTTT.

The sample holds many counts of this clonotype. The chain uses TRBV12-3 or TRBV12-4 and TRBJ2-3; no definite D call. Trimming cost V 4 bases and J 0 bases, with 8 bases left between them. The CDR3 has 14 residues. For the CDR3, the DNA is TGTGCCAGCAGTTCTCCTACTAGCACAGATACGCAGTATTTT. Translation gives CASSSPTSTDTQYF.

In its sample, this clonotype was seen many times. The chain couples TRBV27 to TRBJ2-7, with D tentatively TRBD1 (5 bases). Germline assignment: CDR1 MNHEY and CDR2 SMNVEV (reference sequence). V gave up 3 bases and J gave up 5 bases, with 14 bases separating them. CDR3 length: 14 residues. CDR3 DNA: TGTGCCAGCAGTTTGATGGGGCCAAGGGACGAGCAGTACTTC. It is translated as CASSLMGPRDEQYF.

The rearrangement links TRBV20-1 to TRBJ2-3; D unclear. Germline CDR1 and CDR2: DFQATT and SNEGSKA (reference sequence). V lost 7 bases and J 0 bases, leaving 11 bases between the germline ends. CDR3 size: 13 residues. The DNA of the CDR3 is TGCAGTGGGTATCATCGCAGCACAGATACGCAGTATTTT. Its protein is CSGYHRSTDTQYF.

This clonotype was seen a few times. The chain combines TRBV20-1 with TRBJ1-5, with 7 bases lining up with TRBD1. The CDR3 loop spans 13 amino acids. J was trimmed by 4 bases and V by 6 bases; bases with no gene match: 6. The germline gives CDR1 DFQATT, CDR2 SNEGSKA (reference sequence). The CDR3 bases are TGCAGTGCCGAGGGACAGAGGAATCAGCCCCAGCATTTT. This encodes CSAEGQRNQPQHF.

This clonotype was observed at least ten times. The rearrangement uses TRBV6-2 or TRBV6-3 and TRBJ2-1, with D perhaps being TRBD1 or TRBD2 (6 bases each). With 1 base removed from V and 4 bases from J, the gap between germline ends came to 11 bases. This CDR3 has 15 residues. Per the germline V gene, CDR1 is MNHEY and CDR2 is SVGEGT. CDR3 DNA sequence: TGTGCCAGCAGTTACTGGGGGGCCGGGTACAATGAGCAGTTCTTC. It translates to CASSYWGAGYNEQFF.

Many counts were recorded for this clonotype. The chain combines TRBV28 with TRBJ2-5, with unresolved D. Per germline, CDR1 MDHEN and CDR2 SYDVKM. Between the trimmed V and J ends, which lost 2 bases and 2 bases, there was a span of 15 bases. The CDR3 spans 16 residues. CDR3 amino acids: CASSLNEWNFQETQYF. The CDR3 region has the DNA TGTGCCAGCAGTTTAAACGAATGGAACTTTCAAGAGACCCAGTACTTC.

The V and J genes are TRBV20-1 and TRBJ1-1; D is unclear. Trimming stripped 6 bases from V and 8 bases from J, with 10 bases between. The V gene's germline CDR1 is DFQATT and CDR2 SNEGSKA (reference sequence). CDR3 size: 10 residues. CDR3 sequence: CSAVVREAFF. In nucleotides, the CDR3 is TGCAGTGCCGTGGTCAGGGAAGCTTTCTTT.